This entry lists 26 T cell receptor beta chains sequenced from one sample in a study of shared clonotypes between healthy human individuals. Produced via immunoSEQ multiplex PCR; TCRdb's table is partial and in-frame only. The repertoire consists of about 1.1 million clones, with 75% to 80% occurring once and the leading ten covering more than 0.5%. The sequencing sample was made of memory CD4+ T cells from PBMCs. Subset reported: CD45RA-negative fraction. These receptor sequences come from a man between 18 and 29 years old in good health. Some clones in this sample may be carry-over from other donors' samples.

V and J are TRBV6-6 and TRBJ2-3; D gene ambiguous. The CDR3 has 13 amino acids. Trimming cost V 4 bases and J 3 bases, with 8 bases left between them. Looked up from germline, CDR1 is MNHNY and CDR2 is SVGAGI (reference sequence). For the CDR3, the DNA is TGTGCCAGCAGTTGGAGCAGGACAGATACGCAGTATTTT. It translates to CASSWSRTDTQYF.

The CDR3: CASSLAGQAVGNTIYF. The CDR3, as DNA: TGTGCCAGCAGCTTAGCGGGACAGGCGGTTGGAAACACCATATATTTT. V is TRBV11-2 and J is TRBJ1-3; 8 bases align to TRBD1. CDR1 and CDR2 (germline): SGHAT, FQNNGV. The CDR3 is made up of 16 amino acids. V lost 1 base, J lost 3 bases, and 5 bases stayed unmatched. The whole variable domain, filled in from reference TRBV11-2 and TRBJ1-3, reads EAGVAQSPRYKIIEKRQSVAFWCNPISGHATLYWYQQILGQGPKLLIQFQNNGVVDDSQLPKDRFSAERLKGVDSTLKIQPAKLEDSAVYLCASSLAGQAVGNTIYFGEGSWLTVV.

The chain recombines TRBV10-3 with TRBJ2-3; TRBD2 is a possible D gene (5 bases). Deletions cut 6 bases from V and 2 bases from J, with 15 bases between. From germline, CDR1 is ENHRY and CDR2 SYGVKD. The length of the CDR3 is 15 residues. CDR3 in amino acids: CAIREVGGYTDTQYF. The CDR3, as DNA: TGTGCCATCAGGGAGGTCGGCGGTTACACAGATACGCAGTATTTT.

V usage is TRBV19 and J usage is TRBJ2-1; D is tentatively TRBD1 or TRBD2 (5 bases each). Germline CDR1 is LNHDA and CDR2 is SQIVND (reference sequence). CDR3 length: 16 residues. V lost 5 bases to trimming and J lost 0 bases, with 14 bases between them. The CDR3 DNA reads as TGTGCCAGTAGTCCCCGGGACGGATCCTCCTACAATGAGCAGTTCTTC. It is translated as CASSPRDGSSYNEQFF.

This chain joins TRBV7-3 and TRBJ1-1, with D perhaps TRBD1 (5 bases). The germline gives CDR1 SGHTA, CDR2 FQGTGA. V lost 2 bases and J 1 base, leaving 11 bases between the germline ends. The CDR3 runs 15 residues. The CDR3 is CASSLSGGTNTEAFF. The CDR3 DNA reads TGTGCCAGCAGCTTATCTGGCGGGACGAACACTGAAGCTTTCTTT. Looking up the rest from reference TRBV7-3 and TRBJ1-1 gives the full variable domain: GAGVSQTPSNKVTEKGKYVELRCDPISGHTALYWYRQSLGQGPEFLIYFQGTGAADDSGLPNDRFFAVRPEGSVSTLKIQRTERGDSAVYLCASSLSGGTNTEAFFGQGTRLTVV.

V usage is TRBV7-8 and J usage is TRBJ2-7; 11 bases match TRBD2. Germline CDR1 reads SGHVS; CDR2 reads FQNEAQ. V lost 1 base, J lost 4 bases, and 9 bases stayed unmatched. The CDR3 is made up of 17 amino acids. CDR3 nucleotide sequence: TGTGCCAGCAGCTTAGTAGCCGGGGGACTAGCGGCGTACGAGCAGTACTTC. The encoded protein is CASSLVAGGLAAYEQYF.

The rearrangement uses TRBV6-5 and TRBJ1-3; D is unclear. Germline V gene data show CDR1 as MNHEY and CDR2 as SVGAGI. The CDR3 is 16 amino acids. The germline V and J ends were trimmed by 2 bases and 0 bases, with 11 bases remaining between them. The CDR3 DNA reads as TGTGCCAGCAGTTACAACCGGGCCCTCTCTGGAAACACCATATATTTT. Translating gives CASSYNRALSGNTIYF.

V and J are TRBV4-3 and TRBJ2-3, with a weak D call TRBD2 (6 bases). V shed 1 base and J shed 0 bases, with 11 bases lying between them. Germline V gives CDR1 LGHNA, CDR2 YSLEER. The CDR3 extends over 16 amino acids. CDR3 bases: TGCGCCAGCAGCCAAGCGATTGGGAGGAGCACAGATACGCAGTATTTT. It translates to CASSQAIGRSTDTQYF.

V gene TRBV6-6 combines with J gene TRBJ1-5, with D perhaps matching TRBD1 (6 bases). CDR3 length: 16 amino acids. CDR1 and CDR2 from the germline V gene are MNHNY and SVGAGI (reference sequence). V was pared by 0 bases and J by 3 bases, with 12 bases between. CDR3 sequence: CASSYSAGTPNQPQHF. CDR3 nucleotides: TGTGCCAGCAGTTACTCAGCAGGGACACCCAATCAGCCCCAGCATTTT.

The chain recombines TRBV14 with TRBJ2-3, with no clear D. V shed 5 bases and J shed 1 base, with 7 bases lying between them. Germline V gene lookup returns CDR1 SGHDN and CDR2 FVKESK. The CDR3 covers 13 residues. In nucleotides, the CDR3 is TGTGCCAGCAGCTACGACGGCACAGATACGCAGTATTTT. As protein: CASSYDGTDTQYF.

The chain is built from TRBV11-2 and TRBJ2-7, with D possibly being TRBD2 (6 bases). This CDR3 is built from 15 residues. Germline CDR1 SGHAT, CDR2 FQNNGV. V lost 1 base to trimming and J lost 0 bases, with 10 bases between them. This CDR3 is CASSLVAGYSYEQYF. For the CDR3, the DNA is TGTGCCAGCAGCTTAGTGGCGGGGTACTCCTACGAGCAGTACTTC.

The rearrangement joins TRBV18 to TRBJ2-3; TRBD1 or TRBD2 may be the D gene (6 bases each). CDR1 and CDR2 (germline): KGHSH, LQKENI. Trimming took off 3 bases at V and 7 bases at J, with 17 bases between the two ends. This CDR3 comprises 15 residues. The CDR3 DNA sequence: TGTGCCAGCTCACCGAGGGATCGGGGGCCTCATACGCAGTATTTT. Protein: CASSPRDRGPHTQYF.

This clone has only a few counts. The chain is built from TRBV4-2 and TRBJ2-1; D might be TRBD2 (6 bases). The CDR3 spans 16 residues. The V gene lost 0 bases and the J gene lost 3 bases, with 12 bases spanning the gap. Germline CDR1 LGHNA, CDR2 YNFKEQ. The CDR3 region is CASSQDNRGNYNEQFF. The CDR3 coding sequence is TGTGCCAGCAGCCAAGATAACCGCGGGAACTACAATGAGCAGTTCTTC.

The genes are TRBV11-2 and TRBJ2-5; D possibly corresponds to TRBD1 (6 bases). Germline V lookup: CDR1 SGHAT, CDR2 FQNNGV. The CDR3 consists of 16 residues. V lost 4 bases, J lost 3 bases, and 18 bases lay in between. The CDR3 DNA is TGTGCCAGCAGCTCCCGGGACATCAGGGGCAAAGAGACCCAGTACTTC. This encodes CASSSRDIRGKETQYF.

Remarks on this clone: The same CDR3 arises from other DNA sequences in this sample as well. This chain connects TRBV5-1 to TRBJ1-1; 7 bases are a match to TRBD1. V lost 4 bases to trimming and J lost 2 bases; unmatched junction nucleotides: 5. The CDR3 totals 14 residues. The germline gives CDR1 SGHRS, CDR2 YFSETQ. The chain's CDR3 is CASSRGTENTEAFF. Here the CDR3 DNA reads TGCGCCAGCAGCCGAGGGACAGAAAACACTGAAGCTTTCTTT.

The rearrangement uses TRBV5-1 and TRBJ2-5; D might be TRBD2 (5 bases). The germline V gene encodes CDR1 SGHRS and CDR2 YFSETQ. V was clipped by 4 bases and J by 5 bases, with 12 bases between them. This CDR3 comprises 13 residues. This CDR3 is CASSGATGETQYF. CDR3 nucleotide sequence: TGCGCCAGCAGCGGAGCGACGGGGGAGACCCAGTACTTC.

The J gene is TRBJ2-2, the V gene TRBV5-1, with D tentatively TRBD1 (6 bases). The CDR3 runs 15 residues. V was pared by 1 base and J by 6 bases, with 13 bases between. Germline V gene data show CDR1 as SGHRS and CDR2 as YFSETQ. DNA for the CDR3: TGCGCCAGCAGCTTGCTAATGGGGGCATCCGGGGAGCTGTTTTTT. Protein: CASSLLMGASGELFF.

The J gene is TRBJ1-1, the V gene TRBV5-4, with 8 bases identical to TRBD1. This CDR3 has 15 amino acids. Germline CDR1 SGHNT, CDR2 YYREEE (reference sequence). V dropped 4 bases and J dropped 6; count of bases not matched to a gene: 11. The CDR3 DNA reads TGTGCCAGCAGCCTGCGGACAGGGAGGCTGCCTGAAGCTTTCTTT. This encodes CASSLRTGRLPEAFF.

This chain uses TRBV28 with TRBJ2-1, with 7 bases matching TRBD2. CDR1 and CDR2 (germline): MDHEN, SYDVKM. V lost 7 bases, J lost 3 bases, and 9 bases stayed unmatched. The CDR3 has 15 amino acids. CDR3 coding DNA: TGTGCCAGCATCAGTGGGGCTAGCGGCTACAATGAGCAGTTCTTC. Translated: CASISGASGYNEQFF.

As to this clone: Compared with germline, one end of the junction differs, possibly owing to a read error. The rearrangement joins TRBV27 to TRBJ2-7; TRBD2 matches 9 bases. The length of the CDR3 is 16 residues. Germline V gene sequence: CDR1 MNHEY, CDR2 SMNVEV (reference sequence). The CDR3 nucleotides read TGTACCAGCAATCCTAAGCCGGGACTAGCCTTGAACGAGCAGTACTTC. Protein: CTSNPKPGLALNEQYF.

This clone showed up just a few times. The CDR3: CAISDRGGALTGELFF. For the CDR3, the DNA is TGTGCCATCAGTGATCGGGGGGGCGCGTTAACCGGGGAGCTGTTTTTT. This chain uses TRBV10-3 with TRBJ2-2, with 8 bases matching TRBD2. Trimming removed 3 bases from V and 5 bases from J; junction bases left unmatched: 8. This CDR3 has 16 amino acids. The germline V gene encodes CDR1 ENHRY and CDR2 SYGVKD.

In this sample, this clone turned up many times. The chain links TRBV6-1 to TRBJ1-2; 9 bases line up with TRBD1. The CDR3 is 15 amino acids. Looked up from germline, CDR1 is MNHNS and CDR2 is SASEGT. With V trimmed by 5 bases and J by 4 bases, 8 bases remained unmatched. The CDR3 region is CASSLRTGASYGYTF. As DNA, the CDR3 is TGTGCCAGCAGTTTGCGGACAGGGGCGAGCTATGGCTACACCTTC.

The genes are TRBV6-1 and TRBJ2-5, with 7 nucleotides matching TRBD1. The germline gives CDR1 MNHNS, CDR2 SASEGT. This CDR3 contains 12 residues. J gave up 5 bases and V 9 bases, and 6 bases lay outside the gene matches. Written as DNA, the CDR3 is TGTGCCAGTGTATCAGGGGGTGAGACCCAGTACTTC. This translates into CASVSGGETQYF.

The chain carries TRBV28 and TRBJ1-5; TRBD1 is a possible D gene (5 bases). V lost 5 bases and J lost 2, with 10 bases in between. The length of the CDR3 is 14 residues. Per the germline V gene, CDR1 is MDHEN and CDR2 is SYDVKM. In DNA form, the CDR3 reads TGTGCCAGCAGTCCGGGGGGAGGCAATCAGCCCCAGCATTTT. This gives the protein CASSPGGGNQPQHF.

V usage is TRBV7-9 and J usage is TRBJ2-3, with 9 bases matching TRBD2. Germline loops: CDR1 SEHNR, CDR2 FQNEAQ (reference sequence). The CDR3 covers 15 residues. V dropped 5 bases and J dropped 5; count of bases not matched to a gene: 8. The CDR3 coding sequence is TGTGCCAGCAGCCACCCGGGACTAGCCCAAGATACGCAGTATTTT. Its translation is CASSHPGLAQDTQYF.

The table lists this clone with a count of one. The CDR3 nucleotides are TGCGCCAGCAGCCTTATAGCGGGAGGGCCTGATACGCAGTATTTT. It yields the protein CASSLIAGGPDTQYF. The chain combines TRBV5-1 with TRBJ2-3, with 11 bases fitting TRBD2. The CDR3 extends over 15 amino acids. J lost 6 bases, V lost 4 bases, and 7 bases had no gene match. CDR1 is SGHRS, CDR2 YFSETQ, per germline. The whole variable domain, remainder taken from reference TRBV5-1 and TRBJ2-3, is KAGVTQTPRYLIKTRGQQVTLSCSPISGHRSVSWYQQTPGQGLQFLFEYFSETQRNKGNFPGRFSGRQFSNSRSEMNVSTLELGDSALYLCASSLIAGGPDTQYFGPGTRLTVL.